This T cell receptor beta chain was found in a study of cytomegalovirus exposure and HLA in healthy donors. The PCR had 60 Vbeta and 13 Jbeta primers. Only in-frame clones appear in the TCRdb table, and some are missing; sequencing was by immunoSEQ multiplex PCR. Among around 100,000 clones listed, around 80% were seen once. Trimming removed 4 bases from V and 8 bases from J; junction bases left unmatched: 13. Germline CDR1 SGHVS, CDR2 FNYEAQ. The length of the CDR3 is 16 residues. This clonotype was obtained from a woman aged 40 to 50 in good health and CMV-seronegative. Sequencing was carried out using PBMCs. This chain uses TRBV7-6 with TRBJ1-4, with 7 bases lining up with TRBD1. CDR3 DNA: TGTGCCAGCAGCTCGGGACAGCCTCAATGGGCGGAAAAACTGTTTTTT. Its protein product is CASSSGQPQWAEKLFF.